This T cell receptor (beta chain) was captured in a study of shared clonotypes between healthy human individuals. On the study more broadly: CD4 naive cells filled three plates per donor, CD4 memory three, CD8 naive two and CD8 memory one.

The protocol was immunoSEQ multiplex PCR, while the TCRdb copy is restricted to in-frame clones and leaves out a portion. The table includes about 2.4 million clones, 80% to 95% detected once. Germline lookup yields CDR1 SGDLS and CDR2 YYNGEE. V lost 3 bases, J lost 6 bases, and 12 bases stayed unmatched. The CDR3 has 17 residues. This TCR derives from a young man in good health. Some clones in this sample may be carry-over from other donors' samples. This rearrangement joins TRBV9 to TRBJ2-2; 9 bases map to TRBD1. Input material: naive CD4+ T cells from PBMCs. The subset was: CD45RA+ positively selected. The CDR3 here is CASSALGQGRVAGELFF. CDR3 nucleotide sequence: TGTGCCAGCAGCGCCCTGGGACAGGGCAGGGTGGCCGGGGAGCTGTTTTTT.